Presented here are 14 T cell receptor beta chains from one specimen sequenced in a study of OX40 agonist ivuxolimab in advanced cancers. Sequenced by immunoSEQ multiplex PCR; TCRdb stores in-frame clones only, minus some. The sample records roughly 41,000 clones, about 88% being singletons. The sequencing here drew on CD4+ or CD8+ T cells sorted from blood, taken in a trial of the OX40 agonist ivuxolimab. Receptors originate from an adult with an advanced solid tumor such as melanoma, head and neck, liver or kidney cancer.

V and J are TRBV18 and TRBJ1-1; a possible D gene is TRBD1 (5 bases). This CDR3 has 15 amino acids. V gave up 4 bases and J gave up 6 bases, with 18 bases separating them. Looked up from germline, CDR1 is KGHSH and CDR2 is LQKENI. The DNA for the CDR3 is TGTGCCAGCTCACAAAGACCCGACAGCGAAGCTGAAGCTTTCTTT. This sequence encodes CASSQRPDSEAEAFF.

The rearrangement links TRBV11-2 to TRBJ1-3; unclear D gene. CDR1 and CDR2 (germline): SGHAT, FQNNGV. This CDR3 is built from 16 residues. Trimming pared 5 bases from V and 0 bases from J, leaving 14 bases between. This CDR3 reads CASSIMDGSSGNTIYF. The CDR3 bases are TGTGCCAGCAGCATAATGGACGGCAGCTCTGGAAACACCATATATTTT.

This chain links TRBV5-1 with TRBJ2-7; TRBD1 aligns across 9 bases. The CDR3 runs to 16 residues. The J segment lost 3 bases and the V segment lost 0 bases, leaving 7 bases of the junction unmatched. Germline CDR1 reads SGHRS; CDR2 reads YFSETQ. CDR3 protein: CASSLGGQGVFYEQYF. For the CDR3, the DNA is TGCGCCAGCAGCTTGGGGGGACAGGGCGTATTCTACGAGCAGTACTTC.

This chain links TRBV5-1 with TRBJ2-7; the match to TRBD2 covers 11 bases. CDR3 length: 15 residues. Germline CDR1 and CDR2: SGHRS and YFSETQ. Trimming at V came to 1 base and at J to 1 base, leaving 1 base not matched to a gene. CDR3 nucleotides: TGCGCCAGCAGCTTGACTAGCGGGGGTTCCTACGAGCAGTACTTC. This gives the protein CASSLTSGGSYEQYF. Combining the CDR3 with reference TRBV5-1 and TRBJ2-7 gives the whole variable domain KAGVTQTPRYLIKTRGQQVTLSCSPISGHRSVSWYQQTPGQGLQFLFEYFSETQRNKGNFPGRFSGRQFSNSRSEMNVSTLELGDSALYLCASSLTSGGSYEQYFGPGTRLTVT.

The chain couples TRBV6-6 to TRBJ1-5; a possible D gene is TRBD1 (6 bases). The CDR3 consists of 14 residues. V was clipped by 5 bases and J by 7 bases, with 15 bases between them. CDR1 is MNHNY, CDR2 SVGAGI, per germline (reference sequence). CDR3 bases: TGTGCCAGCAGTCCCCCCGGGGGCCTCCAGCCCCAGCATTTT. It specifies CASSPPGGLQPQHF.

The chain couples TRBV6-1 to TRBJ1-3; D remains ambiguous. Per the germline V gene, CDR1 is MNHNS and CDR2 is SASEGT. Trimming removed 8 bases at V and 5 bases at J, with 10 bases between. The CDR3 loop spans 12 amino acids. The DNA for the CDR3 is TGTGCCAGCTCATGGGCCAGAAACACCATATATTTT. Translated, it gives CASSWARNTIYF.

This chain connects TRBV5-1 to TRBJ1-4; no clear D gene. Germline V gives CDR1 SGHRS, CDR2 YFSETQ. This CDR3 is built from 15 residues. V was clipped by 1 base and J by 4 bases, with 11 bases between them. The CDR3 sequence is CASSLFAGFNEKLFF. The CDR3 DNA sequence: TGCGCCAGCAGCTTGTTCGCGGGGTTTAATGAAAAACTGTTTTTT.

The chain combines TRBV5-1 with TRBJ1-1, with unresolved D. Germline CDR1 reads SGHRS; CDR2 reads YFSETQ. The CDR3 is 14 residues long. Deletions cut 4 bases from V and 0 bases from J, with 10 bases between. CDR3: CASSPAGMNTEAFF. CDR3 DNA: TGCGCCAGCAGCCCCGCGGGGATGAACACTGAAGCTTTCTTT.

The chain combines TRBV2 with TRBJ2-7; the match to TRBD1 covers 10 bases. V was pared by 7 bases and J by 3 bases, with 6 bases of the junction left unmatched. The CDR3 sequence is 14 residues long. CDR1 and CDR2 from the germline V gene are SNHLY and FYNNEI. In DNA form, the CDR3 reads TGTGCCAGCAACCCGGGACAGGGGTACTACGAGCAGTACTTC. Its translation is CASNPGQGYYEQYF. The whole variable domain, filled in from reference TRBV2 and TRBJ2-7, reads EPEVTQTPSHQVTQMGQEVILRCVPISNHLYFYWYRQILGQKVEFLVSFYNNEISEKSEIFDDQFSVERPDGSNFTLKIRSTKLEDSAMYFCASNPGQGYYEQYFGPGTRLTVT.

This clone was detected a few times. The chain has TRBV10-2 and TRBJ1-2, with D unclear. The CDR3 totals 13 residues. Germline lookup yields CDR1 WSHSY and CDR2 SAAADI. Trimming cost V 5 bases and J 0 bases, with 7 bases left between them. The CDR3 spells CASSQQTNYGYTF. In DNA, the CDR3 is TGCGCCAGCAGTCAACAGACTAACTATGGCTACACCTTC.

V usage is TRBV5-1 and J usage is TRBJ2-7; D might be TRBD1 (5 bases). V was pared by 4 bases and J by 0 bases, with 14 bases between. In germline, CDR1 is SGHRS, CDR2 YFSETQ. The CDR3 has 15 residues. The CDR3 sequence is CASSIGAKVSYEQYF. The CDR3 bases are TGCGCCAGCAGCATAGGGGCCAAGGTCTCCTACGAGCAGTACTTC.

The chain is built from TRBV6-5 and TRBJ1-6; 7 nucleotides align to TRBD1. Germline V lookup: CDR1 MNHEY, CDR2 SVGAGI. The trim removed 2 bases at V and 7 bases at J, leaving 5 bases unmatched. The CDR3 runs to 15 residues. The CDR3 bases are TGTGCCAGCAGTTACGCGACAGGGCGAAATTCACCCCTCCACTTT. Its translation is CASSYATGRNSPLHF.

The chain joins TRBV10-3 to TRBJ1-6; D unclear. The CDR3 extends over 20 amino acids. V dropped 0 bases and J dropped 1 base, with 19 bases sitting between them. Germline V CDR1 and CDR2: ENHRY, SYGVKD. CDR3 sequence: CAISESPRELDLSYNSPLHF. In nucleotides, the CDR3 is TGTGCCATCAGTGAGTCTCCTCGTGAGTTGGACCTATCCTATAATTCACCCCTCCACTTT.

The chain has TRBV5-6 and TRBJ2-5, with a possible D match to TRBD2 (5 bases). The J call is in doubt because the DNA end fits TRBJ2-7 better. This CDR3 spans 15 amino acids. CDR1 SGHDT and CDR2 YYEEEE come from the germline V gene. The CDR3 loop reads CASRSVTAGLYEQYF. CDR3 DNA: TGTGCCAGCAGGTCGGTGACGGCGGGTCTGTACGAGCAGTACTTC.